These T cell receptor beta chains were read from a single sample in a study of T cell repertoires in cytomegalovirus infection. TCRdb re-derived calls from the reads in MiXCR, one entry per CDR3 protein. The sample carries hundreds of thousands of distinct CDR3 sequences, about 8.8% recorded once. The sequenced sample consisted of PBMCs. Every receptor here comes from a human donor in good health (CMV status not recorded). Some clones in this sample may be carry-over from other donors' samples. Each CDR3 is given with its conserved first and last residue. Each record gives: J gene, clone size, V gene, D gene, CDR3 protein, CDR3 DNA. The D gene is left open where the match is weak. Clone size is shown for a subset of rows, as once, few, many or a class of expanded clone.

TRBJ1-5 many TRBV7-8 . CASSLALEQPQHF TGTGCCAGCAGCTTAGCGCTGGAGCAGCCCCAGCATTTT
TRBJ1-5 many TRBV7-2 . CASSLGQGHIQPQHF TGTGCCAGCAGCTTAGGGCAGGGGCATATTCAGCCCCAGCATTTT
TRBJ1-2 few TRBV19 TRBD1 CASSAGQGRNYGYTF TGTGCCAGTAGCGCCGGACAGGGGAGGAACTATGGCTACACCTTC
TRBJ2-7 many TRBV12-3/TRBV12-4 . CASSLGTEQQYF TGTGCCAGCAGTTTAGGTACAGAACAGCAGTACTTC
TRBJ2-7 . TRBV5-4 . CASSLGSGLPWDYEQYF TGTGCCAGCAGCTTAGGCTCGGGACTCCCGTGGGACTACGAGCAGTACTTC
TRBJ2-2 many TRBV28 . CASSQVITGELFF TGTGCCAGCAGTCAGGTGATCACCGGGGAGCTGTTTTTT
TRBJ1-5 many TRBV7-6 . CASSLEGGYSNQPQHF TGTGCCAGCAGCTTAGAGGGGGGCTATAGCAATCAGCCCCAGCATTTT
TRBJ2-1 few TRBV12-3/TRBV12-4 TRBD2 CASSLAIMGGNEQFF TGTGCCAGCAGTTTAGCCATTATGGGAGGGAATGAGCAGTTCTTC
TRBJ1-5 many TRBV20-1 TRBD1 CSASRTGNSNQPQHF TGCAGTGCTAGTAGGACAGGAAATAGCAATCAGCCCCAGCATTTT
TRBJ1-1 many TRBV7-2 . CASNSGGGRNTEAFF TGTGCCAGCAATTCCGGGGGCGGGCGGAACACTGAAGCTTTCTTT
TRBJ2-2 many TRBV7-2 TRBD2 CASIPLGSGGAGELFF TGTGCCAGCATCCCCCTTGGTAGCGGGGGGGCCGGGGAGCTGTTTTTT
TRBJ2-3 . TRBV7-6 . CASSLGAGTDTQYF TGTGCCAGCAGCTTAGGGGCAGGCACAGATACGCAGTATTTT
TRBJ2-1 many TRBV12-5 TRBD2 CASGFGGGNNYNEQFF TGTGCTAGTGGTTTCGGCGGGGGAAATAACTACAATGAGCAGTTCTTC
TRBJ2-7 many TRBV19 . CASSIGTPDEQYF TGTGCCAGTAGCATCGGGACACCTGACGAGCAGTACTTC